This T cell receptor (beta chain) was identified in a study of shared clonotypes between healthy human individuals. The method was immunoSEQ multiplex PCR; TCRdb's version includes in-frame clones alone and lacks a portion of them. The data hold 2 million to 2.5 million clones, with more than 80% observed a single time. A CD45RA-negative memory subset and a CD45RA+ naive subset were separated from the CD4+ cells. This CDR3 has 16 residues. The V gene's germline CDR1 is SGHNT and CDR2 YYREEE (reference sequence). V gave up 0 bases and J gave up 0 bases, with 10 bases separating them. The V gene is TRBV5-4, the J gene TRBJ1-3; D uncertain. Sequenced input: naive CD4+ T cells from PBMCs. The sample's subset: CD45RA+ positively selected. This receptor was taken from a man between 18 and 35 years old in good health. Some clones in this sample may be carry-over from other donors' samples. The CDR3 spells CASSLAKAASGNTIYF. The CDR3 nucleotides read TGTGCCAGCAGCTTGGCCAAGGCAGCCTCTGGAAACACCATATATTTT.